This T cell receptor (beta chain) was profiled in a study of PD-L1 blockade in urothelial cancer. Study summary: About nine tenths of the roughly 29 patients were men who had bladder-origin urothelial cancer. The analyses of blood took place 3 weeks (second dose) and 6 weeks after treatment start.

Profiling relied on immunoSEQ multiplex PCR, and the TCRdb table lists in-frame clones only, not all of them. The data contain roughly 91,000 clones, more than 75% of them singletons. Time point meaning: pretreatment peripheral blood. This CDR3 has 12 residues. Germline V gene data show CDR1 as KGHSH and CDR2 as LQKENI. V lost 6 bases and J 4 bases, leaving 7 bases between the germline ends. Sequenced material: PBMCs, taken around atezolizumab (anti-PD-L1) treatment. The V call is TRBV18, the J call TRBJ2-1; possible D gene TRBD1, 5 bases. The sequence was collected from a man aged 60-69 years with urothelial cancer. CDR3 sequence (DNA): TGTGCCAGCTCCCGACAGTACAATGAGCAGTTCTTC. Translation: CASSRQYNEQFF.